This record covers a single TCR beta chain. The sample originates from a study of monozygotic twins with inflammatory bowel disease. The CDR3 totals 14 residues. The germline V gene encodes CDR1 MDHEN and CDR2 SYDVKM. Reprocessing the 5' RACE reads, TCRdb reports a single entry for every CDR3 protein and omits DNA. This table holds hundreds of thousands of distinct CDR3 sequences. The sequenced material came from blood. This sequence originates from a human donor with ulcerative colitis or Crohn's disease, or a healthy co-twin of an affected twin (not recorded which). The rearrangement joins TRBV28 to TRBJ2-7; TCRdb gives TRBD1 as the D gene, but with no DNA this cannot be confirmed. CDR3 protein: CASTETGKMYEQYF.